This T cell receptor (beta chain) stems from a study of Ad26.COV2.S vaccination and SARS-CoV-2 variants. Points from the study as a whole: Placebo and vaccine recipients had non-spike TCR breadth that was similar.

Comments on this clone: What it recognizes is unknown.

With V trimmed by 2 bases and J by 7 bases, 8 bases remained unmatched. Germline V CDR1 and CDR2: MGHRA, YSYEKL. The CDR3 has 14 amino acids. Treatment denoted: some 19 received Ad26.COV2.S at low or high dose, single or two shots; several received placebo; per-sample allocation not given. Material that was analyzed had been drawn on day 63 after the first vaccine or placebo injection. Ad26.COV2.S expressed prefusion-stabilized spike from the original Wuhan strain. Assay: immunoSEQ multiplex PCR; the TCRdb copy retains only in-frame clones and omits some. The sample shows about 400,000 clones, about 88% of them seen only once.

This chain links TRBV4-1 with TRBJ2-7, with 7 bases identical to TRBD2. Sequencing was performed on peripheral blood, taken in a trial of Ad26.COV2.S vaccine versus placebo. This clonotype originated in a person between 18 and 65 years old who received the Ad26.COV2.S COVID-19 vaccine or a placebo. The CDR3, as DNA: TGCGCCAGCAGCCAATTTGCGGGAGTGAGGGAGCAGTACTTC. Translation gives CASSQFAGVREQYF.